This T cell receptor beta chain originates from a study of blood T cell repertoires in COVID-19. On the study more broadly: Italy, Spain and the United States were the sources of the convalescent and acute COVID-19 samples.

This clone was detected a few times. CDR1 and CDR2 from the germline V gene are SEHNR and FQNEAQ (reference sequence). The V gene end was trimmed by 3 bases and the J gene end by 6 bases; junction bases not matched to a gene: 7. The CDR3 is 14 residues long. Produced via immunoSEQ multiplex PCR; TCRdb's table is partial and in-frame only. This sample carries roughly 250,000 clones, about 88% of them seen once, and the ten largest clones take 2.1%. The sample comprised peripheral blood. This sequence joins TRBV7-9 and TRBJ1-2; 7 bases are a match to TRBD1. The source is a woman aged 40 to 50 who had recovered from COVID-19. The CDR3 protein is CASSFKGAQDGYTF. In nucleotides, the CDR3 is TGTGCCAGCAGCTTTAAGGGGGCTCAGGATGGCTACACCTTC. Drawing the rest from reference TRBV7-9 and TRBJ1-2, the complete variable domain is DTGVSQNPRHKITKRGQNVTFRCDPISEHNRLYWYRQTLGQGPEFLTYFQNEAQLEKSRLLSDRFSAERPKGSFSTLEIQRTEQGDSAMYLCASSFKGAQDGYTFGSGTRLTVV.